The 12 T cell receptor beta chains below come from one sample, sequenced in a study of OX40 agonist ivuxolimab in advanced cancers. TCRdb's copy holds only in-frame clones and misses some; the assay was immunoSEQ multiplex PCR. The sample records some 34,000 clones, approximately 72% being singletons. The source material was CD4+ or CD8+ T cells sorted from blood, sampled in a trial of the OX40 agonist ivuxolimab. These receptors were obtained from an adult with an advanced solid tumor such as melanoma, head and neck, liver or kidney cancer.

The chain employs TRBV6-1 and TRBJ2-7, with unresolved D. This CDR3 comprises 14 residues. Germline assignment: CDR1 MNHNS and CDR2 SASEGT. The germline V and J ends were trimmed by 7 bases and 0 bases, with 13 bases remaining between them. The CDR3 DNA reads as TGTGCCAGCAAGGGAAAAGTTAGCTCCTACGAGCAGTACTTC. Translating gives CASKGKVSSYEQYF.

This clone was recorded only once. V is TRBV5-1 and J is TRBJ2-1, with TRBD1 as a possible D gene (6 bases). Germline CDR1 is SGHRS and CDR2 is YFSETQ. The CDR3 has 15 residues. V lost 2 bases, J lost 5 bases, and 14 bases lay in between. In DNA, the CDR3 is TGCGCCAGCAGCTTAAAGCCAGGGGAAAACAATGAGCAGTTCTTC. It translates to CASSLKPGENNEQFF.

The chain employs TRBV7-9 and TRBJ1-1; D remains ambiguous. CDR1 is SEHNR, CDR2 FQNEAQ, per germline (reference sequence). The CDR3 is 13 amino acids. V lost 1 base, J lost 6 bases, and 9 bases lay in between. CDR3 nucleotides: TGTGCCAGCAGCTTAGTGGGGAGGCCTGAAGCTTTCTTT. As protein: CASSLVGRPEAFF.

The J gene is TRBJ2-5, the V gene TRBV2, with D tentatively TRBD2 (5 bases). Germline values: CDR1 SNHLY, CDR2 FYNNEI. V lost 6 bases to trimming and J lost 4 bases, with 15 bases between them. The CDR3 has 14 amino acids. The CDR3 bases are TGTGCCAGCAGAATTTGGACTGACGCAGAGACCCAGTACTTC. This translates into CASRIWTDAETQYF.

The chain employs TRBV5-5 and TRBJ1-2; TRBD1 aligns across 7 bases. Looked up from germline, CDR1 is SGHKS and CDR2 is YYEKEE (reference sequence). V lost 4 bases, J lost 7 bases, and 7 bases stayed unmatched. The CDR3 length is 13 residues. The CDR3 DNA sequence: TGTGCCAGCAGCCTCAGGGGGGTTGCTGGCTACACCTTC. This encodes CASSLRGVAGYTF.

The chain links TRBV4-2 to TRBJ2-3, with D possibly TRBD2 on 6 matching bases. The CDR3 is 13 residues long. Germline loops: CDR1 LGHNA, CDR2 YNFKEQ. Trimming removed 1 base from V and 6 bases from J, with 8 bases in between. CDR3 sequence: CASSQGLVDTQYF. The CDR3 DNA reads TGTGCCAGCAGCCAAGGACTAGTGGATACGCAGTATTTT.

The CDR3: CASSLRQQSYEQYF. CDR3 in DNA: TGTGCCAGCAGCCTTCGACAGCAGTCCTACGAGCAGTACTTC. This chain links TRBV7-6 with TRBJ2-7; D is possibly TRBD1 (5 bases). CDR3 size: 14 residues. Germline V CDR1 and CDR2: SGHVS, FNYEAQ. Trimming took 5 bases from V and 1 from J, leaving 12 bases between them.

The gene calls are TRBV19 and TRBJ1-5; D gene uncertain. CDR1 and CDR2 from the germline V gene are LNHDA and SQIVND (reference sequence). CDR3 length: 14 residues. Trimming stripped 5 bases from V and 0 bases from J, with 8 bases between. This CDR3 reads CASSLRSSNQPQHF. DNA for the CDR3: TGTGCCAGTAGTCTCCGTAGTAGCAATCAGCCCCAGCATTTT.

The chain uses TRBV5-1 and TRBJ2-1, with 8 nucleotides matching TRBD2. Per germline, CDR1 SGHRS and CDR2 YFSETQ. The trim removed 5 bases at V and 6 bases at J, leaving 13 bases unmatched. The CDR3 runs 16 residues. The CDR3 is CASRPPGTRSLNEQFF. The CDR3 DNA follows: TGCGCCAGCAGGCCGCCCGGGACTAGGAGCCTCAATGAGCAGTTCTTC.

The CDR3 protein is CASSAVGQADSEQYF. DNA for the CDR3: TGTGCCAGCAGCGCAGTTGGACAGGCGGACTCCGAGCAGTACTTC. V and J are TRBV7-3 and TRBJ2-7; the match to TRBD1 covers 7 bases. After removal of 5 bases from V and 6 bases from J, the junction contained 13 bases not matched to a gene. There are 15 residues in the CDR3. CDR1 is SGHTA and CDR2 is FQGTGA in the germline V gene.

The chain uses TRBV7-2 and TRBJ1-2, with TRBD1 identical over 7 bases. With V trimmed by 1 base and J by 0 bases, 5 bases remained unmatched. Germline V CDR1 and CDR2: SGHTA, FQGNSA. The CDR3 spans 16 residues. DNA for the CDR3: TGTGCCAGCAGCTTAGGGGGACAGATCTCTAACTATGGCTACACCTTC. Protein sequence: CASSLGGQISNYGYTF.

On this clone: The junction does not match germline at one end; this may be a read error. V and J are TRBV7-7 and TRBJ2-5; TRBD2 aligns across 8 bases. Germline V gives CDR1 SSHAT, CDR2 FNYEAQ (reference sequence). CDR3 length: 14 amino acids. CDR3 DNA sequence: TGTGCTAGCAGCCCGGGGGGGGGTGCCGAGACCCAGTACTTC. Translating it yields CASSPGGGAETQYF.